Below, one TCR beta chain is given with its context. Measured with immunoSEQ multiplex PCR; TCRdb has only the in-frame clones, and not every one. The sample includes around 41,000 clones, roughly 94% of them seen just once. The sample originates from a study of control samples from healthy donors and cancer patients. Deletions cut 3 bases from V and 4 bases from J, with 10 bases between. The length of the CDR3 is 15 residues. Per the germline V gene, CDR1 is LGHDT and CDR2 is YNNKEL (reference sequence). This chain uses TRBV3-1 (or the pseudogene TRBV3-2) with TRBJ1-6, with D possibly TRBD1 on 6 matching bases. The sample taken for sequencing was blood. The receptor's source is a man in his sixties in good health. Written as DNA, the CDR3 is TGTGCCAGCAGCCAGGTTGGACAGTATAATTCACCCCTCCACTTT. Protein: CASSQVGQYNSPLHF.